This T cell receptor (beta chain) came from a study of early T cells in non-severe SARS-CoV-2 infection (dated by TCRdb to the early 2020s). As for the study more broadly: TCR sequencing used bulk RNA from unsorted whole blood, so alpha and beta chains could not be paired. Study-wide findings and limitations: VDJdb matching was skewed toward anti-spike CD8 responses, so virus-specific expansions were likely underestimated and private and CD4 specificities were missed.

This was a case-control study nested in a cohort of healthcare workers in London, UK, who had nasopharyngeal swab PCR tests and blood samples taken every week. Healthcare workers were recruited during the week of the UK lockdown, between 23 and 31 March 2020, and followed weekly for up to roughly 16 weeks. Library method: 5' RACE. This sample was sequenced with a NextSeq 500. The TCR library protocol attached unique molecular identifiers to individual cDNA molecules to correct for sequencing error and PCR bias. TCR alpha and beta chains were both sequenced, and the abundances of alpha and beta sequences in each sample were closely correlated with each other. The authors' pipeline ran thus. V gene, J gene and CDR3 annotation of TCR sequences was performed with Decombinator V4. Expanded TCRs were defined as changing significantly between any two time points under a Poisson model with p below 0.0001. Abundances of TCRs were expressed as counts per million after normalisation to the total number of TCRs sequenced in each sample. TRAV1-2 paired with TRAJ12, TRAJ20 or TRAJ33 defined MAIT TCRs, while TRAV10 paired with TRAJ18 defined iNKT TCRs. VDJdb, accessed on 1 November 2021, was searched for TCRs annotated for CMV, EBV and SARS-CoV-2, and TCRs annotated for more than one antigen were excluded. Clones were called with MiXCR by TCRdb after fastp trimmed the public reads at Q25, and only in-frame beta chains were retained. Entries that share a CDR3 protein sequence are merged under the most common genes and DNA. The V and J calls follow TCRdb's processing rather than the paper's. This sample has some 35,000 distinct CDR3 sequences in its table, and 6% to 7.5% of those were observed once. Jointly, the top ten make up 20% to 25% of the sample.

On this clonotype: No antigen is known for it. No base quality values were provided; no much bigger clone lies one nucleotide off.

Spanning cysteine to phenylalanine, the CDR3 consists of 15 amino acids. Only the CDR3 DNA stays, 45 bases, in frame from base 1. Germline trimming: 1 base from V, 7 bases from J; junction bases outside gene matches: 8. Looking up the germline V gene yields CDR1 SGHRS and CDR2 YFSETQ. Recombination linked TRBV5-1 to TRBJ2-1, and 7 junction bases match TRBD2. This receptor was taken from an adult who was a healthcare worker with PCR-confirmed SARS-CoV-2 infection or an uninfected control (not recorded which). This material consisted of whole blood, taken at baseline. The CDR3 region reads CASSLSGASGNEQFF. The DNA is TGCGCCAGCAGCTTGAGCGGGGCGTCGGGGAATGAGCAGTTCTTC.